The 10 T cell receptor beta chains below come from one sample, sequenced in a study of cytomegalovirus exposure and HLA in healthy donors. PCR involved 60 Vbeta and 13 Jbeta primers. Data came from immunoSEQ multiplex PCR; TCRdb stores just in-frame clones and leaves some out. The sample records 150,000 to 200,000 clones, around 75% being singletons. The sample was PBMCs. The source is a woman aged 45-60 years in good health and CMV-seropositive.

This clone has more than one count but fewer than ten. This chain connects TRBV5-1 to TRBJ2-1, with a possible D match to TRBD2 (5 bases). V lost 0 bases, J lost 7 bases, and 11 bases lay in between. Looked up from germline, CDR1 is SGHRS and CDR2 is YFSETQ. CDR3 length equals 14 residues. The CDR3 region is CASSLVPSGNEQFF. In DNA form, the CDR3 reads TGCGCCAGCAGCTTGGTCCCCTCGGGGAATGAGCAGTTCTTC.

CDR3 sequence reads: CASSLQGYEQYF. In nucleotides, the CDR3 is TGTGCCAGCAGCTTGCAGGGCTACGAGCAGTACTTC. V and J are TRBV5-6 and TRBJ2-7; D might be TRBD1 (5 bases). Per germline, CDR1 SGHDT and CDR2 YYEEEE. The CDR3 covers 12 residues. Trimming removed 1 base at V and 3 bases at J, with 5 bases between.

This clone was detected a few times. The rearrangement joins TRBV5-5 to TRBJ2-7; 10 nucleotides agree with TRBD2. The CDR3 length is 15 residues. J lost 3 bases, V lost 0 bases, and 3 bases had no gene match. Germline V lookup: CDR1 SGHKS, CDR2 YYEKEE (reference sequence). The CDR3 DNA is TGTGCCAGCAGCTTGGCTAGCGGGGGACTCTACGAGCAGTACTTC. Its translation: CASSLASGGLYEQYF. Filled out from reference TRBV5-5 and TRBJ2-7, the complete variable domain reads DAGVTQSPTHLIKTRGQQVTLRCSPISGHKSVSWYQQVLGQGPQFIFQYYEKEERGRGNFPDRFSARQFPNYSSELNVNALLLGDSALYLCASSLASGGLYEQYFGPGTRLTVT.

The chain has TRBV11-2 and TRBJ1-1, with D unclear. V gave up 5 bases and J gave up 5 bases, with 12 bases separating them. The CDR3 runs to 13 residues. From germline, CDR1 is SGHAT and CDR2 FQNNGV. This CDR3 is CASSLQPTTEAFF. As DNA, the CDR3 is TGTGCCAGCAGCCTCCAGCCGACAACTGAAGCTTTCTTT.

The chain joins TRBV2 to TRBJ1-3; D might be TRBD1 (5 bases). The length of the CDR3 is 14 residues. CDR1 and CDR2 from the germline V gene are SNHLY and FYNNEI. V was clipped by 7 bases and J by 0 bases, with 10 bases between them. The chain's CDR3 is CASMQGTSGNTIYF. The CDR3 region has the DNA TGTGCCAGCATGCAGGGCACCTCTGGAAACACCATATATTTT.

This rearrangement joins TRBV18 to TRBJ1-2; weak D call: TRBD1 (6 bases). CDR3 length: 15 residues. Germline V CDR1 and CDR2: KGHSH, LQKENI. Trimming took 6 bases from V and 8 from J, leaving 22 bases between them. The CDR3 sequence is CASSPTSGQLEGYTF. For the CDR3, the DNA is TGTGCCAGCTCCCCTACCTCCGGACAGCTTGAGGGCTACACCTTC.

V gene TRBV6-5 combines with J gene TRBJ2-2; 7 nucleotides match TRBD1. The trim removed 1 base at V and 4 bases at J, leaving 6 bases unmatched. The V gene's germline CDR1 is MNHEY and CDR2 SVGAGI. The CDR3 runs 16 residues. The CDR3, as DNA: TGTGCCAGCAGTTACTTGAAGGGGGCGGGCACCGGGGAGCTGTTTTTT. It specifies CASSYLKGAGTGELFF.

The rearrangement uses TRBV7-8 and TRBJ2-5; 10 bases agree with TRBD2. The germline gives CDR1 SGHVS, CDR2 FQNEAQ. Germline trimming cut 2 bases from V and 0 bases from J; bases unmatched to any gene: 9. This CDR3 has 18 amino acids. CDR3 DNA sequence: TGTGCCAGCAGCTTATCGCGTCTAGCGGGGGCCAACCAAGAGACCCAGTACTTC. This sequence encodes CASSLSRLAGANQETQYF.

The CDR3 DNA reads TGTGCCAGCTCAGCCAGGGGGCCCAGCACAGATACGCAGTATTTT. Amino acids: CASSARGPSTDTQYF. This chain joins TRBV18 and TRBJ2-3; 8 bases are a match to TRBD1. The junction had 4 bases not matched to a gene; V was cut back by 5 bases and J by 0 bases. The CDR3 contains 15 residues. Germline V CDR1 and CDR2: KGHSH, LQKENI.

This clone has at least ten counts. The same CDR3 arises from other DNA sequences in this sample as well. V is TRBV7-8 and J is TRBJ2-1, with 9 bases fitting TRBD1. Germline assignment: CDR1 SGHVS and CDR2 FQNEAQ. The V and J ends lost 6 bases and 2 bases, in that order; junction bases with no gene match: 5. The CDR3 has 15 residues. The DNA for the CDR3 is TGTGCCAGCAGACCTGACAGGGGGGCCTACAATGAGCAGTTCTTC. It codes for CASRPDRGAYNEQFF. Looking up the rest from reference TRBV7-8 and TRBJ2-1 gives the full variable domain: GAGVSQSPRYKVAKRGQDVALRCDPISGHVSLFWYQQALGQGPEFLTYFQNEAQLDKSGLPSDRFFAERPEGSVSTLKIQRTQQEDSAVYLCASRPDRGAYNEQFFGPGTRLTVL.